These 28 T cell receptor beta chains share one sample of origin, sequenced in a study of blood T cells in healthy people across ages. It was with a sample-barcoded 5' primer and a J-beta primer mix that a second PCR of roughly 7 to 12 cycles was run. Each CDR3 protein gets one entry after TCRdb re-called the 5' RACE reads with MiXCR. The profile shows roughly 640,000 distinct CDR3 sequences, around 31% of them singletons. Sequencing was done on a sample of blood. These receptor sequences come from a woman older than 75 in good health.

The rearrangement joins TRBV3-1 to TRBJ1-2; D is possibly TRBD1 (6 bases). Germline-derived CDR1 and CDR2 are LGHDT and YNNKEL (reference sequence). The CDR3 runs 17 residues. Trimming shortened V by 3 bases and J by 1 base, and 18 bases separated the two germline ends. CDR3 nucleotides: TGTGCCAGCAGCCAGAGCGTTGGGGGGCCCTTTAACTATGGCTACACCTTC. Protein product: CASSQSVGGPFNYGYTF.

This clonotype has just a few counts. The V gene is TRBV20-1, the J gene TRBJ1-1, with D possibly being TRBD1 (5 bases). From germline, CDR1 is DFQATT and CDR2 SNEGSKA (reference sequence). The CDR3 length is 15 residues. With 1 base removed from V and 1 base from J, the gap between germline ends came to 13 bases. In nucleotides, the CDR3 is TGCAGTGCTAGAGGCCGGGGCCAACCGAACACTGAAGCTTTCTTT. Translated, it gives CSARGRGQPNTEAFF.

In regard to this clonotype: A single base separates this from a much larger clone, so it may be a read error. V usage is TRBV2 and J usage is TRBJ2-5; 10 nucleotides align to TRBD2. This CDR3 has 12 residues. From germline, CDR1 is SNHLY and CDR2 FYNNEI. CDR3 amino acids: CARGTSEETQYF. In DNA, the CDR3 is TGTGCGAGAGGGACTAGCGAAGAGACCCAGTACTTC.

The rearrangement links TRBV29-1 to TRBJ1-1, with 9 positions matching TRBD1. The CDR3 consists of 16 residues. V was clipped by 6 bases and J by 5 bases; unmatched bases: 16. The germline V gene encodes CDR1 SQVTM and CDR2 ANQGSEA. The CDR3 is CSVAFGTGRGGTEAFF. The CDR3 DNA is TGCAGCGTGGCCTTTGGGACAGGGAGAGGAGGGACTGAAGCTTTCTTT. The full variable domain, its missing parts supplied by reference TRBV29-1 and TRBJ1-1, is SAVISQKPSRDICQRGTSLTIQCQVDSQVTMMFWYRQQPGQSLTLIATANQGSEATYESGFVIDKFPISRPNLTFSTLTVSNMSPEDSSIYLCSVAFGTGRGGTEAFFGQGTRLTVV.

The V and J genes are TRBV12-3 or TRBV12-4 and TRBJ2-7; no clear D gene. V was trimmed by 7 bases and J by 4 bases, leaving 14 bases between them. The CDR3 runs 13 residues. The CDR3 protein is CASTLPGRYEQYV. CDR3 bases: TGTGCCAGCACCCTGCCGGGCAGATACGAGCAGTACGTC.

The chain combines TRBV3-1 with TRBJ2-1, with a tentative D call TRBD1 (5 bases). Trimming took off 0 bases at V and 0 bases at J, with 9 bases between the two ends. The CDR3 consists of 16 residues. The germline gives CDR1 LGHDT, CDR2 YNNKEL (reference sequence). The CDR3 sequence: CASSQEGLSSYNEQFF. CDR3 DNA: TGTGCCAGCAGCCAAGAGGGGCTATCCTCCTACAATGAGCAGTTCTTC.

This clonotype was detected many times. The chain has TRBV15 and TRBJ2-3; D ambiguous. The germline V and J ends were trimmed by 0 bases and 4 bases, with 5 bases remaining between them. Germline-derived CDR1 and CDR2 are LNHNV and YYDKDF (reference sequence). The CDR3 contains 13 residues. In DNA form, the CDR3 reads TGTGCCACCAGCAGAGATTCCGCAGATACGCAGTATTTT. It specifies CATSRDSADTQYF.

CDR3 amino acids: CASSRRGTDNNEQFF. CDR3 in DNA: TGTGCCAGCAGCAGAAGGGGGACAGATAACAATGAGCAGTTCTTC. The chain is built from TRBV7-2 and TRBJ2-1, with 7 positions matching TRBD1. The junction had 9 bases not matched to a gene; V was cut back by 5 bases and J by 5 bases. Germline lookup yields CDR1 SGHTA and CDR2 FQGNSA. The CDR3 runs 15 residues. The full variable domain, with the rest looked up from reference TRBV7-2 and TRBJ2-1, is GAGVSQSPSNKVTEKGKDVELRCDPISGHTALYWYRQSLGQGLEFLIYFQGNSAPDKSGLPSDRFSAERTGGSVSTLTIQRTQQEDSAVYLCASSRRGTDNNEQFFGPGTRLTVL.

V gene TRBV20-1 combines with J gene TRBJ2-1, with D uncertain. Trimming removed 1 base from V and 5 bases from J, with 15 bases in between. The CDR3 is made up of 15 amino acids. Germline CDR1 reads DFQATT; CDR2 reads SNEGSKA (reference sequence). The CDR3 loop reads CSARGKAYYHNEQFF. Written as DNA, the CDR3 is TGCAGTGCTAGAGGCAAAGCGTATTATCACAATGAGCAGTTCTTC.

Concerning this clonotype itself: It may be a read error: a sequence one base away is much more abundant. The DNA for the CDR3 is TGTGCCAGCAGCCACTATGGAGATGAGCAGTACTTC. It yields the protein CASSHYGDEQYF. The chain employs TRBV14 and TRBJ2-7; D ambiguous. The CDR3 has 12 residues. Germline V lookup: CDR1 SGHDN, CDR2 FVKESK. V was cut by 3 bases and J by 7 bases, with 10 bases left in between.

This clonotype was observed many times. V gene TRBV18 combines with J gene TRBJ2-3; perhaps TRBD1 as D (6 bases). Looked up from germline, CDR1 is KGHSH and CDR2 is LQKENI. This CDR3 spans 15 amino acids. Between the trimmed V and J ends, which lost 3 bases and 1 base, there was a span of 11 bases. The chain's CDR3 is CASSPIGGRTDTQYF. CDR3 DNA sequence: TGTGCCAGCTCACCTATAGGGGGACGCACAGATACGCAGTATTTT.

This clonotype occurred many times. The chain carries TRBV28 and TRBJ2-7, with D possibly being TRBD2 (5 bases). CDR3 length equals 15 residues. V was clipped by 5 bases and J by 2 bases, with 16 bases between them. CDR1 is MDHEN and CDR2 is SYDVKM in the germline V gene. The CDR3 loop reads CASSRGQAPPYEQYF. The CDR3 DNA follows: TGTGCCAGCAGTCGCGGGCAGGCCCCTCCCTACGAGCAGTACTTC.

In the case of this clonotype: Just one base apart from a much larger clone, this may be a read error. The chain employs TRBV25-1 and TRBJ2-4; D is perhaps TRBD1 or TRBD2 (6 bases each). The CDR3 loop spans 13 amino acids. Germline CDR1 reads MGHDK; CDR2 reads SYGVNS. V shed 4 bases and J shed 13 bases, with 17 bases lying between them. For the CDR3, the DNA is TGTGCCAGCAGTGGACAGGCGGGGTACGGGCAGTACTTC. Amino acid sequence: CASSGQAGYGQYF.

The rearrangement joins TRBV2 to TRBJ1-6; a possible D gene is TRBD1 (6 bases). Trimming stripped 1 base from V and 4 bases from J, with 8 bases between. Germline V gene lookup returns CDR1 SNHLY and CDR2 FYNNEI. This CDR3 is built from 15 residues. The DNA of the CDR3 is TGTGCCAGCAGTGAAGGAGACAGGTATAATTCACCCCTCCACTTT. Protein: CASSEGDRYNSPLHF.

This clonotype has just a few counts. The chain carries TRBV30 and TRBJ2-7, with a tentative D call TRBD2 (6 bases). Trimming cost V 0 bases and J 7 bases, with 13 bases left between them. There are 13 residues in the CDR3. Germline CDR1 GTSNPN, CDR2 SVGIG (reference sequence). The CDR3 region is CAWSVSGSGEQYF. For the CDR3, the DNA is TGTGCCTGGAGTGTAAGCGGGTCGGGGGAGCAGTACTTC.

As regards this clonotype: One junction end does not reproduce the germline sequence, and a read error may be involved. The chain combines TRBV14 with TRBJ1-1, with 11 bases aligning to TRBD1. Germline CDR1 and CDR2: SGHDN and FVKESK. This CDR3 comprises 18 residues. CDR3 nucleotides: TGTGCCAACAGCCGGTTACCGGGACAGGGGGGAATGAACGCTGAAGCTTTCTTT. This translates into CANSRLPGQGGMNAEAFF.

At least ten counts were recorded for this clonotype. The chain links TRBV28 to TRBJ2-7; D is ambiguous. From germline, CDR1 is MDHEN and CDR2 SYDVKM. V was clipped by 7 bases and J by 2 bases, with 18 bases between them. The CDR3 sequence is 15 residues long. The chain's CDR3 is CASTPMTRTAYEQYF. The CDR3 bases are TGTGCCAGCACGCCTATGACCCGGACGGCCTACGAGCAGTACTTC.

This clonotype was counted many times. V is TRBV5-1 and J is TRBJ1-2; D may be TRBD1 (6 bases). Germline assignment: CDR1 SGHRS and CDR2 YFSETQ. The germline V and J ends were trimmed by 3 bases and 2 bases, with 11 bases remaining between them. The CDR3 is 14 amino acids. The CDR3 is CASSSAGGNYGYTF. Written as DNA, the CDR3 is TGCGCCAGCAGCTCCGCCGGGGGCAACTATGGCTACACCTTC. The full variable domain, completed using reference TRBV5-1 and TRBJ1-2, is KAGVTQTPRYLIKTRGQQVTLSCSPISGHRSVSWYQQTPGQGLQFLFEYFSETQRNKGNFPGRFSGRQFSNSRSEMNVSTLELGDSALYLCASSSAGGNYGYTFGSGTRLTVV.

The CDR3 region is CASSSGPKNTEAFF. DNA of the CDR3: TGTGCCAGCAGCTCGGGACCCAAGAACACTGAAGCTTTCTTT. This chain uses TRBV5-6 with TRBJ1-1, with a tentative D call TRBD1 (5 bases). V was trimmed by 3 bases and J by 1 base, leaving 10 bases between them. This CDR3 is 14 amino acids long. The germline V gene has CDR1 SGHDT and CDR2 YYEEEE.

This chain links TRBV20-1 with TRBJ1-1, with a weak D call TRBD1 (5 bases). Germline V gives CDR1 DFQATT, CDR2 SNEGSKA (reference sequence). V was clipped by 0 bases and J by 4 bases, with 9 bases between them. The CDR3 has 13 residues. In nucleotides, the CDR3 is TGCAGTGCTAGAGATGAGGGGAGCACTGAAGCTTTCTTT. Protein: CSARDEGSTEAFF.

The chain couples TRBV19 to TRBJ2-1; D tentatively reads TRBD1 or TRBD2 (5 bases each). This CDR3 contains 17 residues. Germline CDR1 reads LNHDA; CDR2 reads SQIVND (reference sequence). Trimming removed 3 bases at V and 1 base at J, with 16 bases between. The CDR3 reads CASSIDGARASYNEQFF. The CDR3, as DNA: TGTGCCAGTAGTATTGACGGGGCCCGGGCGTCCTACAATGAGCAGTTCTTC.

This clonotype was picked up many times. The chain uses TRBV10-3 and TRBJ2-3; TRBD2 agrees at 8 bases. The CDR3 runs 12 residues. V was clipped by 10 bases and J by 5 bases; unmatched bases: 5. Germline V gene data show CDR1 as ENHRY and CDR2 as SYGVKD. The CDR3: CASSAGGDTQYF. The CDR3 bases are TGTGCCAGCTCGGCGGGAGGAGATACGCAGTATTTT.

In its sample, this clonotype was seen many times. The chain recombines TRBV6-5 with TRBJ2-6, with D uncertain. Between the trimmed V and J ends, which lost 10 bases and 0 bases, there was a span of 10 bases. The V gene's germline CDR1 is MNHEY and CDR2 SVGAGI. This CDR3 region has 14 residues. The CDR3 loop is CATGVSSGANVLTF. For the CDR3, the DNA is TGTGCCACAGGAGTTAGCTCTGGGGCCAACGTCCTGACTTTC.

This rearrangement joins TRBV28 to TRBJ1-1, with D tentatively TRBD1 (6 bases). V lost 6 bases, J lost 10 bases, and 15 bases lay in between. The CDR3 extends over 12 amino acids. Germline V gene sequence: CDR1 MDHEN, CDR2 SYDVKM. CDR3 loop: CASRALGARAFF. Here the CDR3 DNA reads TGTGCCAGCAGGGCCTTGGGGGCGCGAGCTTTCTTT.

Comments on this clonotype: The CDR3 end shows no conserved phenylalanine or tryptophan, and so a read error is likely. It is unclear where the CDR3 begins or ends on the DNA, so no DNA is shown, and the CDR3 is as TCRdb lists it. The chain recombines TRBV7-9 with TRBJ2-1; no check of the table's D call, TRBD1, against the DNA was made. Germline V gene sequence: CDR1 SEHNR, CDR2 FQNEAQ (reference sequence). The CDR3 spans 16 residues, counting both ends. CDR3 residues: CASSPQAGTGGNEQFS.

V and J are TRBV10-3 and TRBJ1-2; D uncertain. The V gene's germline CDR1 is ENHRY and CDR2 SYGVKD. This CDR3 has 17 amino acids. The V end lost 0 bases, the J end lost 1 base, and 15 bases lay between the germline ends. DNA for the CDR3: TGTGCCATCAGTGAGTCGGGCCGATCCATGAATAACTATGGCTACACCTTC. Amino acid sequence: CAISESGRSMNNYGYTF.

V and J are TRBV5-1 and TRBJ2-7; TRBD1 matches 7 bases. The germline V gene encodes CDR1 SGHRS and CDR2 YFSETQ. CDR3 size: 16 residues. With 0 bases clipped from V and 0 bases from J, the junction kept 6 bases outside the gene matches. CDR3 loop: CASSLASGTASYEQYF. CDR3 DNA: TGCGCCAGCAGCTTGGCCTCTGGGACAGCCTCCTACGAGCAGTACTTC.

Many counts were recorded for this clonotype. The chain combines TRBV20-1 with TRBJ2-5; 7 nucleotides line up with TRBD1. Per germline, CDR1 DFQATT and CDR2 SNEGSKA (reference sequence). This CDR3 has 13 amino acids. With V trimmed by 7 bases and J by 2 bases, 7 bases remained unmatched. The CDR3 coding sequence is TGCAGTGTCTTGGGACAGACACAAGAGACCCAGTACTTC. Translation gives CSVLGQTQETQYF.